This passage covers 30 T cell receptor beta chains from one sample sequenced in a study of T cell responses to AZD1222 COVID-19 vaccine. Measured with immunoSEQ multiplex PCR; TCRdb has only the in-frame clones, and not every one. This sample yields some 84,000 clones, of which roughly 87% are seen a single time; more than 9% belongs to the top ten. Sequenced here: peripheral blood, sampled 28 days after the second AZD1222 dose. The receptors originated from an adult who received the AZD1222 COVID-19 vaccine.

The rearrangement links TRBV29-1 to TRBJ1-3; TRBD1 matches 8 bases. The CDR3 has 16 amino acids. From germline, CDR1 is SQVTM and CDR2 ANQGSEA. The junction had 11 bases not matched to a gene; V was cut back by 5 bases and J by 2 bases. The CDR3 region is CSVRPDRVGAGNTIYF. CDR3 nucleotides: TGCAGCGTTCGCCCGGACAGGGTGGGAGCTGGAAACACCATATATTTT.

Only one count was recorded for this clone. The rearrangement uses TRBV11-2 and TRBJ1-1; 7 bases line up with TRBD1. This CDR3 is built from 12 residues. Germline V lookup: CDR1 SGHAT, CDR2 FQNNGV. The J segment lost 8 bases and the V segment lost 5 bases, leaving 5 bases of the junction unmatched. This CDR3 is CASSNPGQEAFF. CDR3 nucleotide sequence: TGTGCCAGCAGCAACCCGGGACAGGAAGCTTTCTTT.

The chain is built from TRBV28 and TRBJ1-5; the match to TRBD1 covers 7 bases. Germline assignment: CDR1 MDHEN and CDR2 SYDVKM. This CDR3 spans 13 amino acids. With V trimmed by 6 bases and J by 3 bases, 2 bases remained unmatched. CDR3 DNA: TGTGCCAGCAGAGGACAGGTCAATCAGCCCCAGCATTTT. Translated, it gives CASRGQVNQPQHF.

CDR3 sequence reads: CSASSGAPDQETQYF. As DNA, the CDR3 is TGCAGTGCTAGTTCGGGGGCGCCCGACCAAGAGACCCAGTACTTC. The V and J genes are TRBV20-1 and TRBJ2-5; either TRBD1 or TRBD2 may fit D (6 bases each). The CDR3 runs to 15 residues. The germline gives CDR1 DFQATT, CDR2 SNEGSKA (reference sequence). Trimming shortened V by 3 bases and J by 0 bases, and 14 bases separated the two germline ends.

This chain uses TRBV7-2 with TRBJ1-5; D possibly corresponds to TRBD1 (6 bases). The V gene's germline CDR1 is SGHTA and CDR2 FQGNSA. CDR3 length equals 13 residues. V was shortened by 4 bases and J by 9 bases, with 13 bases between the two germline ends. The CDR3 DNA reads as TGTGCCAGCAGCTCCCACAGGGATGGGCCCCAGCATTTT. This sequence encodes CASSSHRDGPQHF.

The chain has TRBV9 and TRBJ2-3; 9 nucleotides agree with TRBD1. CDR3 length: 19 amino acids. With 3 bases clipped from V and 2 bases from J, the junction kept 16 bases outside the gene matches. CDR1 is SGDLS, CDR2 YYNGEE, per germline. The CDR3 here is CASSGRFYRGRGDTDTQYF. The CDR3 DNA sequence: TGTGCCAGCAGCGGCCGATTCTACAGGGGGCGAGGGGACACAGATACGCAGTATTTT.

This chain's CDR3 is CASSSGTGAGNTIYF. CDR3 coding DNA: TGTGCCAGCAGTAGCGGGACAGGGGCTGGAAACACCATATATTTT. This chain connects TRBV28 to TRBJ1-3; 10 bases map to TRBD1. The junction had 3 bases not matched to a gene; V was cut back by 5 bases and J by 2 bases. This CDR3 spans 15 amino acids. The germline gives CDR1 MDHEN, CDR2 SYDVKM.

The V gene is TRBV5-1, the J gene TRBJ2-3; possibly TRBD2 for D (7 bases). Germline CDR1 reads SGHRS; CDR2 reads YFSETQ. V was shortened by 4 bases and J by 1 base, with 10 bases between the two germline ends. The CDR3 loop spans 14 amino acids. CDR3 sequence (DNA): TGCGCCAGCAGCCCGGGGGGCGGCACAGATACGCAGTATTTT. Amino acids: CASSPGGGTDTQYF. The full variable domain, completed using reference TRBV5-1 and TRBJ2-3, is KAGVTQTPRYLIKTRGQQVTLSCSPISGHRSVSWYQQTPGQGLQFLFEYFSETQRNKGNFPGRFSGRQFSNSRSEMNVSTLELGDSALYLCASSPGGGTDTQYFGPGTRLTVL.

This chain connects TRBV29-1 to TRBJ2-7, with D possibly being TRBD1 (5 bases). The V gene's germline CDR1 is SQVTM and CDR2 ANQGSEA. Trimming shortened V by 5 bases and J by 1 base, and 18 bases separated the two germline ends. There are 15 residues in the CDR3. The DNA for the CDR3 is TGCAGCGTTCAGCGTGGTTGGGGCATATCCTACGAGCAGTACTTC. This codes for CSVQRGWGISYEQYF.

The chain combines TRBV19 with TRBJ2-7; 8 positions match TRBD1. Per germline, CDR1 LNHDA and CDR2 SQIVND (reference sequence). This CDR3 contains 16 residues. V gave up 5 bases and J gave up 4 bases; unmatched junction bases: 13. The DNA for the CDR3 is TGTGCCAGTAGTCCTTCATCGGACAGGGAAATGTACGAGCAGTACTTC. It is translated as CASSPSSDREMYEQYF.

CDR3 bases: TGTGCCAGCAGCTTACGCCCGACAGGGGGTGGCTACACCTTC. This codes for CASSLRPTGGGYTF. The chain uses TRBV7-2 and TRBJ1-2; the match to TRBD1 covers 9 bases. Trimming took 2 bases from V and 7 from J; bases not matched to a gene: 5. Germline lookup yields CDR1 SGHTA and CDR2 FQGNSA. CDR3 length: 14 residues.

This clone was seen only a few times. J is TRBJ2-7 and V is TRBV4-3; the D is unclear. Germline lookup yields CDR1 LGHNA and CDR2 YSLEER. There are 14 residues in the CDR3. V lost 3 bases and J lost 7, with 16 bases in between. The CDR3 here is CASSQASALGEQYF. The CDR3 coding sequence is TGCGCCAGCAGCCAGGCGTCGGCCCTCGGGGAGCAGTACTTC.

V is TRBV2 and J is TRBJ1-5; D uncertain. This CDR3 comprises 14 residues. V shed 6 bases and J shed 2 bases, with 11 bases lying between them. Germline CDR1 is SNHLY and CDR2 is FYNNEI. DNA of the CDR3: TGTGCCAGCAGCCAGAACGGGGGCAATCAGCCCCAGCATTTT. Its protein is CASSQNGGNQPQHF.

The rearrangement links TRBV6-5 to TRBJ1-1, with D uncertain. This CDR3 spans 14 amino acids. Per germline, CDR1 MNHEY and CDR2 SVGAGI. V gave up 0 bases and J gave up 8 bases, with 13 bases separating them. CDR3 region: CASSYSWIEKEAFF. The DNA for the CDR3 is TGTGCCAGCAGTTACTCGTGGATTGAGAAGGAAGCTTTCTTT.

V and J are TRBV28 and TRBJ2-2, with D perhaps matching TRBD2 (6 bases). The CDR3 is 14 residues long. Trimming shortened V by 5 bases and J by 0 bases, and 7 bases separated the two germline ends. Germline-derived CDR1 and CDR2 are MDHEN and SYDVKM. DNA of the CDR3: TGTGCCAGCAGTCGACTAGCGAACACCGGGGAGCTGTTTTTT. It specifies CASSRLANTGELFF.

V gene TRBV5-1 combines with J gene TRBJ2-3; 10 nucleotides line up with TRBD1. This CDR3 is built from 16 residues. In germline, CDR1 is SGHRS, CDR2 YFSETQ. Germline trimming cut 3 bases from V and 3 bases from J; bases unmatched to any gene: 7. This chain's CDR3 is CASSSAGQGGTDTQYF. CDR3 DNA: TGCGCCAGCAGCTCGGCTGGACAGGGGGGGACAGATACGCAGTATTTT.

This clone was detected only once. The chain employs TRBV28 and TRBJ2-5; TRBD1 matches 8 bases. The V gene end was trimmed by 10 bases and the J gene end by 5 bases; junction bases not matched to a gene: 6. The CDR3 has 12 residues. From germline, CDR1 is MDHEN and CDR2 SYDVKM. CDR3 DNA: TGTGCCACCGGAGGGACAGGCGAGACCCAGTACTTC. The encoded protein is CATGGTGETQYF.

The CDR3 reads CASSLEVSSGNTIYF. In DNA, the CDR3 is TGTGCCAGCAGCTTGGAGGTCAGCTCTGGAAACACCATATATTTT. The V and J genes are TRBV5-4 and TRBJ1-3; D is uncertain. Germline V gives CDR1 SGHNT, CDR2 YYREEE (reference sequence). Trimming stripped 0 bases from V and 0 bases from J, with 7 bases between. This CDR3 is 15 amino acids long.

The genes are TRBV28 and TRBJ2-1; the D is unclear. Germline V gives CDR1 MDHEN, CDR2 SYDVKM. V lost 3 bases and J 5 bases, leaving 2 bases between the germline ends. The length of the CDR3 is 11 residues. Written as DNA, the CDR3 is TGTGCCAGCAGTTTTGACAATGAGCAGTTCTTC. This sequence encodes CASSFDNEQFF.

This clone was observed a handful of times. The genes are TRBV7-2 and TRBJ2-7; D uncertain. CDR3 length equals 14 residues. V lost 1 base and J 3 bases, leaving 10 bases between the germline ends. Germline CDR1 reads SGHTA; CDR2 reads FQGNSA. CDR3: CASSLGGLGYEQYF. The CDR3, as DNA: TGTGCCAGCAGCTTAGGTGGGTTGGGCTACGAGCAGTACTTC.

The rearrangement links TRBV9 to TRBJ2-7; D remains unclear. The CDR3 is made up of 14 amino acids. V lost 5 bases to trimming and J lost 2 bases, with 14 bases between them. In germline, CDR1 is SGDLS, CDR2 YYNGEE. CDR3 DNA sequence: TGTGCCAGCAGTCTAGACGGCGTCCCCTACGAGCAGTACTTC. This encodes CASSLDGVPYEQYF.

This clone was counted once. CDR3 sequence (DNA): TGTGCCAGCAGCCCCCACGGGACTGGAAACACCATATATTTT. This sequence encodes CASSPHGTGNTIYF. The chain couples TRBV9 to TRBJ1-3; D is undetermined. This CDR3 comprises 14 residues. Deletions cut 4 bases from V and 2 bases from J, with 10 bases between. Per the germline V gene, CDR1 is SGDLS and CDR2 is YYNGEE.

This clone was detected once. The chain couples TRBV7-9 to TRBJ1-2, with D possibly matching TRBD1 (6 bases). With 1 base removed from V and 8 bases from J, the gap between germline ends came to 20 bases. Germline loops: CDR1 SEHNR, CDR2 FQNEAQ (reference sequence). The CDR3 sequence is 16 residues long. The DNA for the CDR3 is TGTGCCAGCAGCTTAGGGCACAAGGGACACTTGTTAGGCTACACCTTC. This sequence encodes CASSLGHKGHLLGYTF.

The chain has TRBV3-1 (or the pseudogene TRBV3-2) and TRBJ1-3; D remains ambiguous. Deletions cut 1 base from V and 4 bases from J, with 14 bases between. The CDR3 loop spans 16 amino acids. Per the germline V gene, CDR1 is LGHDT and CDR2 is YNNKEL (reference sequence). The CDR3 sequence: CASSQAILWVGNTIYF. The CDR3 DNA is TGTGCCAGCAGCCAAGCAATTTTGTGGGTAGGAAACACCATATATTTT.

V and J are TRBV4-3 and TRBJ1-1; possibly TRBD1 for D (5 bases). CDR1 is LGHNA, CDR2 YSLEER, per germline. Trimming took off 4 bases at V and 8 bases at J, with 20 bases between the two ends. CDR3 size: 15 residues. The CDR3 is CASSRTQEGLREAFF. DNA of the CDR3: TGCGCCAGCAGCCGAACACAGGAAGGTCTTAGGGAAGCTTTCTTT.

This CDR3 is CASSLDPASSAYGYTF. The CDR3 bases are TGTGCCAGCAGTTTGGACCCGGCCTCGAGCGCCTATGGCTACACCTTC. The V gene is TRBV28, the J gene TRBJ1-2; D unresolved. This CDR3 is 16 amino acids long. V lost 3 bases to trimming and J lost 4 bases, with 18 bases between them. CDR1 MDHEN and CDR2 SYDVKM come from the germline V gene.

V usage is TRBV4-1 and J usage is TRBJ1-4, with D unresolved. V was trimmed by 8 bases and J by 5 bases, leaving 18 bases between them. The CDR3 runs to 15 residues. The germline gives CDR1 MGHRA, CDR2 YSYEKL. Here the CDR3 reads CASSNTVGLNEKLFF. DNA of the CDR3: TGCGCCAGCTCCAACACCGTAGGGTTAAATGAAAAACTGTTTTTT.

This clone was found once. The gene calls are TRBV27 and TRBJ2-7; a weak D match, TRBD1 (6 bases). V lost 6 bases and J lost 4, with 16 bases in between. The CDR3 has 14 amino acids. The V gene's germline CDR1 is MNHEY and CDR2 SMNVEV (reference sequence). Here the CDR3 reads CASSASWGQYEQYF. The CDR3 nucleotides are TGTGCCAGCAGCGCAAGCTGGGGGCAATACGAGCAGTACTTC.

V is TRBV3-1 (or the pseudogene TRBV3-2) and J is TRBJ2-2; tentative D call: TRBD1 (7 bases). This CDR3 has 18 residues. Deletions cut 3 bases from V and 5 bases from J, with 22 bases between. CDR1 LGHDT and CDR2 YNNKEL come from the germline V gene (reference sequence). CDR3 DNA: TGTGCCAGCAGCCAGGATCAAACAGGGGTTGGAGGGACCGGGGAGCTGTTTTTT. Encoded protein: CASSQDQTGVGGTGELFF.

The chain employs TRBV19 and TRBJ2-2; possibly TRBD2 for D (7 bases). CDR1 is LNHDA and CDR2 is SQIVND in the germline V gene (reference sequence). The CDR3 is made up of 16 amino acids. Trimming cost V 3 bases and J 3 bases, with 14 bases left between them. In nucleotides, the CDR3 is TGTGCCAGTAGTATCAATGGCGGGGGCGACACCGGGGAGCTGTTTTTT. Amino acids: CASSINGGGDTGELFF.